Listed here are 22 T cell receptor beta chains from one sample, sequenced in a study of OX40 agonist ivuxolimab in advanced cancers. Using immunoSEQ multiplex PCR, the repertoire was profiled, and TCRdb retains in-frame clones only, with some absent. The profile covers 25,000 to 35,000 clones, with roughly nine tenths appearing a single time and roughly a tenth taken by the ten largest. The material sequenced was CD4+ or CD8+ T cells sorted from blood, taken in a trial of the OX40 agonist ivuxolimab. These TCRs come from an adult with an advanced solid tumor such as melanoma, head and neck, liver or kidney cancer.

This clone is a singleton in its sample. This sequence joins TRBV6-5 and TRBJ2-2, with a possible D match to TRBD1 (6 bases). There are 14 residues in the CDR3. The germline gives CDR1 MNHEY, CDR2 SVGAGI. The V end lost 2 bases, the J end lost 6 bases, and 10 bases lay between the germline ends. CDR3 DNA sequence: TGTGCCAGCAGTTACGGTCCAGGGGCCGGGGAGCTGTTTTTT. It translates to CASSYGPGAGELFF.

The V gene is TRBV7-2, the J gene TRBJ1-2, with D perhaps TRBD1 (5 bases). Deletions cut 5 bases from V and 6 bases from J, with 16 bases between. Germline loops: CDR1 SGHTA, CDR2 FQGNSA. The length of the CDR3 is 14 residues. The DNA of the CDR3 is TGTGCCAGCAGCGTATTGTGGATAGGGGATGGCTACACCTTC. It specifies CASSVLWIGDGYTF.

This clone came up once. V is TRBV2 and J is TRBJ1-1; a possible D gene is TRBD1 (5 bases). The CDR3 covers 16 residues. The V end lost 7 bases, the J end lost 10 bases, and 28 bases lay between the germline ends. Germline assignment: CDR1 SNHLY and CDR2 FYNNEI. The CDR3 loop is CASKSLRGSQTMGAFF. CDR3 coding DNA: TGTGCCAGCAAAAGTTTAAGGGGATCTCAAACGATGGGAGCTTTCTTT.

The rearrangement joins TRBV5-4 to TRBJ1-1; the D gene is possibly TRBD1 (6 bases). This CDR3 is 13 amino acids long. The germline V gene encodes CDR1 SGHNT and CDR2 YYREEE (reference sequence). Trimming pared 5 bases from V and 6 bases from J, leaving 14 bases between. CDR3 in DNA: TGTGCCAGCAGTTGGGGGGCTGGCGCTGAAGCTTTCTTT. Its protein product is CASSWGAGAEAFF. Full variable domain (remainder filled in from reference TRBV5-4 and TRBJ1-1): ETGVTQSPTHLIKTRGQQVTLRCSSQSGHNTVSWYQQALGQGPQFIFQYYREEENGRGNFPPRFSGLQFPNYSSELNVNALELDDSALYLCASSWGAGAEAFFGQGTRLTVV.

The chain is built from TRBV2 and TRBJ2-7; no clear D gene. Germline V gene data show CDR1 as SNHLY and CDR2 as FYNNEI. This CDR3 contains 18 residues. Trimming left V 5 bases short and J 0 bases short, with 23 bases between. The CDR3 spells CASSLPRPDTTPSYEQYF. In DNA form, the CDR3 reads TGTGCCAGCAGTCTACCACGTCCAGACACGACCCCCTCCTACGAGCAGTACTTC.

This clone was observed once. The chain has TRBV5-4 and TRBJ2-7; 11 nucleotides align to TRBD2. Germline CDR1 is SGHNT and CDR2 is YYREEE (reference sequence). J lost 3 bases, V lost 0 bases, and 2 bases had no gene match. The CDR3 covers 15 residues. The CDR3 loop is CASSLGTSGGYEQYF. The DNA for the CDR3 is TGTGCCAGCAGCTTGGGCACTAGCGGGGGCTACGAGCAGTACTTC.

V usage is TRBV14 and J usage is TRBJ1-4; D not certain. CDR1 and CDR2 (germline): SGHDN, FVKESK. The ends were cut back, 0 bases at V and 2 bases at J, with 10 bases in the middle. This CDR3 is 16 amino acids long. The CDR3 loop reads CASSQDSPTTNEKLFF. DNA of the CDR3: TGTGCCAGCAGCCAAGATTCCCCGACTACTAATGAAAAACTGTTTTTT.

This chain connects TRBV9 to TRBJ1-1; D is unresolved. V lost 3 bases and J lost 1, with 22 bases in between. Germline loops: CDR1 SGDLS, CDR2 YYNGEE. This CDR3 has 18 amino acids. The CDR3 DNA reads as TGTGCCAGCAGCGCGGGTGGAGCCCTAAGGACGGAGAACACTGAAGCTTTCTTT. This translates into CASSAGGALRTENTEAFF.

The rearrangement uses TRBV18 and TRBJ2-3; maybe TRBD1 (6 bases). The V end lost 6 bases, the J end lost 2 bases, and 12 bases lay between the germline ends. Germline V gene lookup returns CDR1 KGHSH and CDR2 LQKENI. This CDR3 is built from 14 residues. For the CDR3, the DNA is TGTGCCAGCTCGTCAGACAGGAACACAGATACGCAGTATTTT. It specifies CASSSDRNTDTQYF.

The rearrangement uses TRBV9 and TRBJ1-2, with a weak D call TRBD1 (6 bases). Germline CDR1 and CDR2: SGDLS and YYNGEE. Trimming pared 0 bases from V and 2 bases from J, leaving 26 bases between. The length of the CDR3 is 20 residues. The CDR3 region has the DNA TGTGCCAGCAGCGTAGATTCGGAGGGGTCAGGGGCAAGGGGAAACTATGGCTACACCTTC. Translated, it gives CASSVDSEGSGARGNYGYTF.

The chain couples TRBV30 to TRBJ2-3; D call uncertain. Trimming took off 0 bases at V and 5 bases at J, with 12 bases between the two ends. The CDR3 is made up of 14 amino acids. Germline V gene sequence: CDR1 GTSNPN, CDR2 SVGIG (reference sequence). The CDR3 region has the DNA TGTGCCTGGAGTGTAGCCTCCCCGGTAGATACGCAGTATTTT. Translation gives CAWSVASPVDTQYF.

The gene calls are TRBV7-8 and TRBJ2-4, with 11 bases that match TRBD2. The CDR3 is 18 amino acids. Germline-derived CDR1 and CDR2 are SGHVS and FQNEAQ. J lost 3 bases, V lost 2 bases, and 9 bases had no gene match. CDR3 coding DNA: TGTGCCAGCAGCTTATCGTCTAGCGGGGGGCTTAGCAAAAACATTCAGTACTTC. Protein product: CASSLSSSGGLSKNIQYF.

V and J are TRBV5-1 and TRBJ2-1; D uncertain. CDR3 length: 16 residues. The V gene's germline CDR1 is SGHRS and CDR2 YFSETQ. V was pared by 4 bases and J by 0 bases, with 14 bases between. The CDR3 bases are TGCGCCAGCAGCCAGTCCGGCTTGATCTCCTACAATGAGCAGTTCTTC. It encodes CASSQSGLISYNEQFF.

This clone was counted once. This chain links TRBV5-1 with TRBJ2-7; D might be TRBD1 or TRBD2, each matching 5 bases. Germline loops: CDR1 SGHRS, CDR2 YFSETQ. The germline V and J ends were trimmed by 0 bases and 0 bases, with 13 bases remaining between them. This CDR3 spans 16 amino acids. The CDR3 region is CASSLVGDGFSYEQYF. The DNA for the CDR3 is TGCGCCAGCAGCTTGGTCGGGGACGGTTTCTCCTACGAGCAGTACTTC.

The rearrangement joins TRBV27 to TRBJ1-5; D may be TRBD1 (6 bases). Per the germline V gene, CDR1 is MNHEY and CDR2 is SMNVEV (reference sequence). The CDR3 spans 14 residues. Deletions cut 1 base from V and 2 bases from J, with 6 bases between. The CDR3 region is CASSLYRGNQPQHF. The CDR3 nucleotides are TGTGCCAGCAGTTTATACAGGGGCAATCAGCCCCAGCATTTT.

V is TRBV12-5 and J is TRBJ2-7; 8 bases map to TRBD2. The CDR3 runs 12 residues. V trimming: 9 bases; J trimming: 3 bases; junction bases outside the gene matches: 4. Germline-derived CDR1 and CDR2 are LGHNT and FRNRAP. The CDR3 DNA follows: TGTGCTAGCGGGGGGGTAGACTACGAGCAGTACTTC. Translation gives CASGGVDYEQYF. Combining the CDR3 with reference TRBV12-5 and TRBJ2-7 gives the whole variable domain DARVTQTPRHKVTEMGQEVTMRCQPILGHNTVFWYRQTMMQGLELLAYFRNRAPLDDSGMPKDRFSAEMPDATLATLKIQPSEPRDSAVYFCASGGVDYEQYFGPGTRLTVT.

V usage is TRBV27 and J usage is TRBJ2-7, with a tentative D call TRBD1 (5 bases). The CDR3 runs to 13 residues. V lost 2 bases and J lost 5, with 10 bases in between. Germline V CDR1 and CDR2: MNHEY, SMNVEV (reference sequence). CDR3 sequence reads: CASSLGRRDEQYF. The CDR3 DNA reads TGTGCCAGCAGTTTAGGACGCAGGGACGAGCAGTACTTC.

V and J are TRBV27 and TRBJ2-7; no definite D call. The germline CDR1 and CDR2 sequences are MNHEY and SMNVEV (reference sequence). The CDR3 is 16 residues long. Deletions cut 3 bases from V and 1 base from J, with 16 bases between. The CDR3 sequence: CASSFSGDPVSYEQYF. The CDR3, as DNA: TGTGCCAGCAGTTTTTCTGGTGACCCGGTGTCCTACGAGCAGTACTTC.

J is TRBJ1-2 and V is TRBV11-2; no reliable D call. CDR1 and CDR2 (germline): SGHAT, FQNNGV. CDR3 length: 14 amino acids. Trimming stripped 5 bases from V and 2 bases from J, with 12 bases between. The CDR3 sequence: CASSISLGNYGYTF. In nucleotides, the CDR3 is TGTGCCAGCAGCATATCCCTAGGGAACTATGGCTACACCTTC. The complete variable domain, with remaining parts taken from reference TRBV11-2 and TRBJ1-2, reads EAGVAQSPRYKIIEKRQSVAFWCNPISGHATLYWYQQILGQGPKLLIQFQNNGVVDDSQLPKDRFSAERLKGVDSTLKIQPAKLEDSAVYLCASSISLGNYGYTFGSGTRLTVV.

Concerning this clone itself: The junction differs from germline at one of its ends, possibly a read error. The rearrangement links TRBV13 to TRBJ2-1; D unresolved. This CDR3 has 14 amino acids. The germline CDR1 and CDR2 sequences are PRHDT and FYEKMQ (reference sequence). The CDR3 DNA is TGTGCCAGCAGCCCCCCCGACTCCGACAATGAGCAGTTCTTC. It codes for CASSPPDSDNEQFF. Using reference TRBV13 and TRBJ2-1 for the parts outside the CDR3, the full variable domain is AAGVIQSPRHLIKEKRETATLKCYPIPRHDTVYWYQQGPGQDPQFLISFYEKMQSDKGSIPDRFSAQQFSDYHSELNMSSLELGDSALYFCASSPPDSDNEQFFGPGTRLTVL.

The chain links TRBV10-3 to TRBJ2-3; D perhaps matches TRBD1 (6 bases). This CDR3 has 14 amino acids. V was shortened by 8 bases and J by 4 bases, with 16 bases between the two germline ends. Germline assignment: CDR1 ENHRY and CDR2 SYGVKD. In DNA form, the CDR3 reads TGTGCCATCGCACCAGGGGCCCCCCCAGATACGCAGTATTTT. Amino acids: CAIAPGAPPDTQYF.

J is TRBJ2-2 and V is TRBV4-1, with 7 bases aligning to TRBD2. The CDR3 spans 16 residues. Germline lookup yields CDR1 MGHRA and CDR2 YSYEKL. V was pared by 3 bases and J by 5 bases, with 9 bases of the junction left unmatched. This chain's CDR3 is CASSQTARGFTGELFF. The CDR3 DNA sequence: TGCGCCAGCAGCCAGACCGCGCGGGGGTTTACCGGGGAGCTGTTTTTT.